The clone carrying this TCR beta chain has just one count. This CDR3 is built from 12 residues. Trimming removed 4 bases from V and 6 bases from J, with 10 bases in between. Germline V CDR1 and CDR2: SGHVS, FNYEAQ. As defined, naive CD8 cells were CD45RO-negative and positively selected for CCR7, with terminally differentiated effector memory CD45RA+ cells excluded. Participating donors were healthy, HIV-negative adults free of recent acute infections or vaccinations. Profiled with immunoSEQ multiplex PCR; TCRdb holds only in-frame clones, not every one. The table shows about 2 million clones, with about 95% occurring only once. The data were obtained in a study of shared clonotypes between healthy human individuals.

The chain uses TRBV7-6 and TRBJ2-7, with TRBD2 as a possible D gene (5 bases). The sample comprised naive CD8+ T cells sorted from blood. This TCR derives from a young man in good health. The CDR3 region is CASSYPGSEQYF. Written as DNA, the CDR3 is TGTGCCAGCAGCTATCCGGGGTCCGAGCAGTACTTC.